This T cell receptor (beta chain) was retrieved from a study of blood T cell repertoires in COVID-19. Only in-frame clones appear in the TCRdb table, and some are missing; sequencing was by immunoSEQ multiplex PCR. The table includes 150,000 or so clones, more than 65% detected once. Trimming took 0 bases from V and 3 from J; bases not matched to a gene: 7. The germline V gene encodes CDR1 MNHNS and CDR2 SASEGT. This CDR3 region has 17 residues. What was sequenced was PBMCs or T cells enriched from blood (not recorded which). The chain recombines TRBV6-1 with TRBJ1-4; 7 positions match TRBD1. The source is a man between 50 and 59 years old who had recovered from COVID-19. Here the CDR3 reads CASSEAGQGGSNEKLFF. The CDR3 bases are TGTGCCAGCAGTGAAGCCGGGCAGGGGGGCTCTAATGAAAAACTGTTTTTT.